The next 22 T cell receptor beta chains were all read from a single sample in a study of blood T cell repertoires in COVID-19. Clones were sequenced by immunoSEQ multiplex PCR, and TCRdb holds only the in-frame ones, with some missing. Of approximately 85,000 clones in the sample, roughly 89% were seen once. Sequencing was carried out using peripheral blood. The receptors come from a man between 45 and 60 years old with active or convalescent COVID-19.

This sequence joins TRBV13 and TRBJ1-6, with D unclear. The germline V gene has CDR1 PRHDT and CDR2 FYEKMQ (reference sequence). Trimming left V 2 bases short and J 4 bases short, with 15 bases between. The CDR3 spans 17 residues. The CDR3 nucleotides read TGTGCCAGCAGCTTATTATTGGTTACAGCTTATAATTCACCCCTCCACTTT. Amino acids: CASSLLLVTAYNSPLHF.

The V and J genes are TRBV3-1 (or the pseudogene TRBV3-2) and TRBJ2-1; D is ambiguous. CDR1 is LGHDT and CDR2 is YNNKEL in the germline V gene (reference sequence). The CDR3 is 14 amino acids. Trimming pared 3 bases from V and 0 bases from J, leaving 6 bases between. CDR3 DNA: TGTGCCAGCAGCCATCGTAGCTCCTACAATGAGCAGTTCTTC. Protein sequence: CASSHRSSYNEQFF.

The rearrangement joins TRBV2 to TRBJ2-5; 9 bases map to TRBD1. Losses at the gene ends were 7 bases for V and 3 bases for J; bases not matched to a gene: 6. The CDR3 runs to 14 residues. Germline lookup yields CDR1 SNHLY and CDR2 FYNNEI. In DNA, the CDR3 is TGTGCCAGCAAGGTGGACAGGGGCGAAGAGACCCAGTACTTC. Its translation is CASKVDRGEETQYF. Supplemented by reference TRBV2 and TRBJ2-5, the full variable domain reads EPEVTQTPSHQVTQMGQEVILRCVPISNHLYFYWYRQILGQKVEFLVSFYNNEISEKSEIFDDQFSVERPDGSNFTLKIRSTKLEDSAMYFCASKVDRGEETQYFGPGTRLLVL.

The V call is TRBV6-5, the J call TRBJ2-7, with 9 bases matching TRBD1. With V trimmed by 7 bases and J by 2 bases, 3 bases remained unmatched. The germline gives CDR1 MNHEY, CDR2 SVGAGI. CDR3 length: 13 amino acids. This CDR3 reads CASNWDRAYEQYF. The CDR3, as DNA: TGTGCCAGCAACTGGGACAGGGCCTACGAGCAGTACTTC.

V is TRBV11-2 and J is TRBJ2-4; D unresolved. There are 11 residues in the CDR3. From germline, CDR1 is SGHAT and CDR2 FQNNGV. Trimming stripped 2 bases from V and 7 bases from J, with 3 bases between. CDR3 region: CASSLSNIQYF. CDR3 coding DNA: TGTGCCAGCAGCTTATCGAACATTCAGTACTTC.

The chain joins TRBV6-5 to TRBJ2-2, with 8 bases identical to TRBD2. Germline V gene sequence: CDR1 MNHEY, CDR2 SVGAGI. The CDR3 sequence is 15 residues long. After removal of 7 bases from V and 5 bases from J, the junction contained 9 bases not matched to a gene. CDR3 DNA sequence: TGTGCCAGCAATTCCGGCTTAGCGGGAACCGGGGAGCTGTTTTTT. Translation gives CASNSGLAGTGELFF.

The J gene is TRBJ2-2, the V gene TRBV5-1, with a possible D match to TRBD1 (6 bases). CDR1 and CDR2 (germline): SGHRS, YFSETQ. The CDR3 covers 15 residues. With 4 bases removed from V and 1 base from J, the gap between germline ends came to 11 bases. The CDR3 DNA follows: TGCGCCAGCAGCCCCCAGGGGTTGAACACCGGGGAGCTGTTTTTT. It is translated as CASSPQGLNTGELFF.

The rearrangement links TRBV24-1 to TRBJ1-5; 8 positions agree with TRBD1. The V and J ends lost 11 bases and 0 bases, in that order; junction bases with no gene match: 5. The V gene's germline CDR1 is KGHDR and CDR2 SFDVKD. The CDR3 extends over 14 amino acids. This CDR3 is CANDRGYSNQPQHF. CDR3 bases: TGTGCCAATGACAGGGGATATAGCAATCAGCCCCAGCATTTT.

The V call is TRBV9, the J call TRBJ1-5; 10 bases are a match to TRBD1. The germline CDR1 and CDR2 sequences are SGDLS and YYNGEE. The V gene end was trimmed by 4 bases and the J gene end by 6 bases; junction bases not matched to a gene: 10. CDR3 size: 16 residues. The CDR3 reads CASSSGTGDSGQPQHF. CDR3 DNA sequence: TGTGCCAGCAGCTCCGGGACAGGGGATAGTGGTCAGCCCCAGCATTTT.

The J gene is TRBJ2-3, the V gene TRBV6-5; D ambiguous. Trimming shortened V by 0 bases and J by 4 bases, and 14 bases separated the two germline ends. The CDR3 sequence is 16 residues long. Germline assignment: CDR1 MNHEY and CDR2 SVGAGI. This CDR3 reads CASSYSTAETADTQYF. DNA of the CDR3: TGTGCCAGCAGTTACTCTACGGCGGAAACTGCAGATACGCAGTATTTT.

The V call is TRBV3-1 (or the pseudogene TRBV3-2), the J call TRBJ1-2, with D uncertain. The V and J ends lost 1 base and 7 bases respectively, with 10 bases between them. CDR3 size: 13 residues. Germline V gene data show CDR1 as LGHDT and CDR2 as YNNKEL (reference sequence). CDR3 sequence (DNA): TGTGCCAGCAGCCAAGCGGTGGGAGGTGGCTACACCTTC. It encodes CASSQAVGGGYTF.

The rearrangement joins TRBV4-1 to TRBJ1-2; 9 bases agree with TRBD1. The ends lost 1 base at V and 8 bases at J; junction bases unmatched: 11. From germline, CDR1 is MGHRA and CDR2 YSYEKL. CDR3 length: 16 residues. The CDR3 loop reads CASSQVGVQGARGYTF. CDR3 nucleotide sequence: TGCGCCAGCAGCCAAGTCGGCGTACAGGGGGCGCGCGGCTACACCTTC.

The rearrangement links TRBV19 to TRBJ2-7; 9 bases agree with TRBD1. CDR1 is LNHDA, CDR2 SQIVND, per germline (reference sequence). V lost 5 bases, J lost 5 bases, and 4 bases stayed unmatched. This CDR3 is built from 13 residues. As DNA, the CDR3 is TGTGCCAGTAGTGAACAGGGGGCTCACGAGCAGTACTTC. It is translated as CASSEQGAHEQYF.

V usage is TRBV15 and J usage is TRBJ2-3; D possibly corresponds to TRBD2 (7 bases). From germline, CDR1 is LNHNV and CDR2 YYDKDF (reference sequence). CDR3 size: 17 residues. Trimming pared 6 bases from V and 3 bases from J, leaving 22 bases between. The CDR3 nucleotides are TGTGCCACCAGTACCCCGAGGGGGGGAAGTGGAACAGATACGCAGTATTTT. It yields the protein CATSTPRGGSGTDTQYF.

This chain uses TRBV19 with TRBJ1-1; 8 nucleotides match TRBD1. The V gene end was trimmed by 10 bases and the J gene end by 1 base; junction bases not matched to a gene: 11. From germline, CDR1 is LNHDA and CDR2 SQIVND (reference sequence). The CDR3 has 15 amino acids. CDR3 in DNA: TGTGCCACCCAGGGGGCTTCGAGGGGGAACACTGAAGCTTTCTTT. It is translated as CATQGASRGNTEAFF. Together with reference TRBV19 and TRBJ1-1, the CDR3 gives the full variable domain: DGGITQSPKYLFRKEGQNVTLSCEQNLNHDAMYWYRQDPGQGLRLIYYSQIVNDFQKGDIAEGYSVSREKKESFPLTVTSAQKNPTAFYLCATQGASRGNTEAFFGQGTRLTVV.

J is TRBJ2-5 and V is TRBV5-1; TRBD1 matches 8 bases. The V and J ends lost 0 bases and 1 base, in that order; junction bases with no gene match: 5. This CDR3 has 16 amino acids. Germline loops: CDR1 SGHRS, CDR2 YFSETQ. CDR3 nucleotides: TGCGCCAGCAGCTTGGCCGCGACAGGGGTCCAAGAGACCCAGTACTTC. It yields the protein CASSLAATGVQETQYF.

The J gene is TRBJ2-1, the V gene TRBV29-1; 12 bases fit TRBD1. The CDR3 length is 14 residues. Looked up from germline, CDR1 is SQVTM and CDR2 is ANQGSEA. V lost 3 bases to trimming and J lost 7 bases; unmatched junction nucleotides: 4. CDR3 in amino acids: CSVEGQGAYNEQFF. The CDR3 coding sequence is TGCAGCGTTGAGGGACAGGGGGCTTATAATGAGCAGTTCTTC.

The chain recombines TRBV3-1 (or the pseudogene TRBV3-2) with TRBJ1-5; D unclear. V lost 0 bases and J lost 5, with 11 bases in between. The CDR3 runs 15 residues. Germline loops: CDR1 LGHDT, CDR2 YNNKEL (reference sequence). Written as DNA, the CDR3 is TGTGCCAGCAGCCAAGATATGGGCCCGTATCAGCCCCAGCATTTT. Protein sequence: CASSQDMGPYQPQHF.

CDR3 in DNA: TGTGCCAGCAGCTTTCTGTCGGGGGGGGGAAAAGAGACCCAGTACTTC. Translating it yields CASSFLSGGGKETQYF. The chain couples TRBV7-6 to TRBJ2-5; 8 nucleotides line up with TRBD2. This CDR3 spans 16 amino acids. CDR1 is SGHVS and CDR2 is FNYEAQ in the germline V gene. V was clipped by 3 bases and J by 3 bases; unmatched bases: 9.

This chain joins TRBV5-6 and TRBJ2-5; D is unresolved. V was pared by 2 bases and J by 1 base, with 6 bases between. The CDR3 extends over 13 amino acids. CDR1 and CDR2 from the germline V gene are SGHDT and YYEEEE. The CDR3 here is CASSFRPQETQYF. DNA for the CDR3: TGTGCCAGCAGCTTCAGGCCCCAAGAGACCCAGTACTTC.

The chain employs TRBV6-5 and TRBJ2-3; TRBD1 aligns across 7 bases. J gave up 4 bases and V 7 bases, and 8 bases lay outside the gene matches. Germline V gene data show CDR1 as MNHEY and CDR2 as SVGAGI. This CDR3 spans 14 amino acids. The chain's CDR3 is CASIPRGHADTQYF. The CDR3 nucleotides are TGTGCCAGCATTCCGAGGGGGCATGCAGATACGCAGTATTTT.

This chain uses TRBV5-1 with TRBJ1-2, with D possibly TRBD1 on 5 matching bases. This CDR3 is 15 amino acids long. V was cut by 0 bases and J by 5 bases, with 14 bases left in between. The germline V gene encodes CDR1 SGHRS and CDR2 YFSETQ. This CDR3 reads CASSLGLTALYGYTF. The CDR3 DNA sequence: TGCGCCAGCAGCTTGGGGCTGACAGCCTTGTATGGCTACACCTTC.